The rows below give T cell receptor beta chains drawn from one sample of a study of neoadjuvant anti-PD-1 for oral cavity cancer. Sequenced by immunoSEQ multiplex PCR; TCRdb stores in-frame clones only, minus some. The profile covers about 6,700 clones, with around 77% appearing a single time and about 3% taken by the ten largest. The sample was PBMCs, taken before nivolumab (anti-PD-1) treatment. Receptors originate from a person between 40 and 80 years old with oral cavity squamous cell carcinoma. The CDR3 runs from the conserved cysteine through the conserved F or W. Each record gives: D gene, V gene, J gene, clone size, CDR3 DNA, CDR3 protein. A D gene is named only where the DNA matches it firmly. Clone size is given for some rows only: seen once, a few or many times, or a class if the clone is expanded.

>NA|TRBV5-8|TRBJ1-5|NA
TGTGCCAGCAGCTTTGAGGGTTCAAAGCATCAGCCCCAGCATTTT
CASSFEGSKHQPQHF
>NA|TRBV5-8|TRBJ1-2|NA
TGTGCCAGCAGGCGGACCGGGACGCGTAATCTGGCTAACTATGGCTACACCTTC
CASRRTGTRNLANYGYTF
>NA|TRBV7-2|TRBJ1-2|NA
TGTGCCAGCAGCTTCCCTGGTGACTATGGCTACACCTTC
CASSFPGDYGYTF
>TRBD2|TRBV18|TRBJ2-1|NA
TGTGCCAGCTCTCTTAGCGGGGGTAATGAGCAGTTCTTC
CASSLSGGNEQFF
>TRBD1|TRBV7-2|TRBJ1-2|NA
TGTGCCAGCAGCTTAGAGAACAGGGGGCAAGGCTACACCTTC
CASSLENRGQGYTF
>NA|TRBV15|TRBJ1-5|NA
TGTGCCACCAGCCTCGGAAATGCTTATAGCAATCAGCCCCAGCATTTT
CATSLGNAYSNQPQHF
>NA|TRBV25-1|TRBJ2-7|NA
TGTGCCAGCAGTGACACGGGACGACGGTACGAGCAGTACTTC
CASSDTGRRYEQYF
>NA|TRBV5-1|TRBJ2-3|NA
TGCGCCAGCAGCGTTCAGTCAGATACGCAGTATTTT
CASSVQSDTQYF
>NA|TRBV6-1|TRBJ1-6|NA
TGTGCCAGCAGTGAGAGCCTTGATTCACCCCTCCACTTT
CASSESLDSPLHF
>TRBD2|TRBV4-3|TRBJ2-2|NA
TGCGCCAGCAGCCAAGCCCGAGCGGGGGGAGGCACCGGGGAGCTGTTTTTT
CASSQARAGGGTGELFF
>NA|TRBV7-3|TRBJ2-1|NA
TGTGCCAGCAGCTTCGGTCCTTACAATGAGCAGTTCTTC
CASSFGPYNEQFF
>NA|TRBV6-1|TRBJ1-5|NA
TGTGCCAGCAGTGAATTGGCAGGCTATAGCAATCAGCCCCAGCATTTT
CASSELAGYSNQPQHF
>NA|TRBV6-1|TRBJ1-2|NA
TGTGCCAGCAGTGAAGCGACTCAGGGCGCGTTCTATGGCTACACCTTC
CASSEATQGAFYGYTF
>TRBD1|TRBV10-3|TRBJ1-2|once
TGTGCCATCAAACAGGGGCGGGGTAACTATGGCTACACCTTC
CAIKQGRGNYGYTF
>NA|TRBV11-3|TRBJ1-5|NA
TGTGCCAGCACCCACGACGATAGCAATCAGCCCCAGCATTTT
CASTHDDSNQPQHF
>NA|TRBV27|TRBJ1-5|NA
TGTGCCAGCAGTTTTTCCCCAGATCAGCCCCAGCATTTT
CASSFSPDQPQHF
>TRBD1|TRBV6-5|TRBJ2-7|NA
TGTGCCAGCAGCCGTGGGACAGGGGGCTCCTACGAGCAGTACTTC
CASSRGTGGSYEQYF
>TRBD1|TRBV9|TRBJ1-1|NA
TGTGCCAGCAGCGCGGGGCAGACAGGGGGCGGCGACACTGAAGCTTTCTTT
CASSAGQTGGGDTEAFF
>NA|TRBV5-1|TRBJ2-5|few
TGCGCCAGCAGCTTGGAGGAGGGTGCATGGGAGACCCAGTACTTC
CASSLEEGAWETQYF
>TRBD1|TRBV7-8|TRBJ1-1|once
TGTGCCAGCAGCTCGGACAGGTTTGACACTGAAGCTTTCTTT
CASSSDRFDTEAFF
>NA|TRBV9|TRBJ2-3|once
TGTGCCAGCAGCCTAACGGGTGGCGCGTCCGGCACAGATACGCAGTATTTT
CASSLTGGASGTDTQYF